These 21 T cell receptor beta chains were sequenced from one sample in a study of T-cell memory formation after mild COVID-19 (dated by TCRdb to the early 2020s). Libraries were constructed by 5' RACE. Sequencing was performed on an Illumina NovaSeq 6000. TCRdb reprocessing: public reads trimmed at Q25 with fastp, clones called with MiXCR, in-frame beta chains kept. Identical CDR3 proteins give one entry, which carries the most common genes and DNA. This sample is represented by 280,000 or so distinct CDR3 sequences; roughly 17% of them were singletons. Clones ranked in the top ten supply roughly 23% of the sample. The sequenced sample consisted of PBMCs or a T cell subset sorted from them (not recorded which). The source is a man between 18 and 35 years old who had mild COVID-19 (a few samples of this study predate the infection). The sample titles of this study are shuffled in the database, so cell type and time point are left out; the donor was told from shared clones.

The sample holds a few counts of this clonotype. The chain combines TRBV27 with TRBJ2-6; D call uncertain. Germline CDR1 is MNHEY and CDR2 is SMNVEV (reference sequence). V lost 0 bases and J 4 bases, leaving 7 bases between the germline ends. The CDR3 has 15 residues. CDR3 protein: CASSLSGTGANVLTF. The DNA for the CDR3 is TGTGCCAGCAGTTTATCCGGAACCGGGGCCAACGTCCTGACTTTC.

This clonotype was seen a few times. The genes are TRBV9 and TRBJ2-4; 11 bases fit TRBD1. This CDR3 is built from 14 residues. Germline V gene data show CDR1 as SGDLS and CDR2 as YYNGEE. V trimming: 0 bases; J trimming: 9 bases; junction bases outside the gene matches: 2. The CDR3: CASSVGDRGSIQYF. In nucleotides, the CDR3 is TGTGCCAGCAGCGTAGGGGACAGGGGGTCCATTCAGTACTTC.

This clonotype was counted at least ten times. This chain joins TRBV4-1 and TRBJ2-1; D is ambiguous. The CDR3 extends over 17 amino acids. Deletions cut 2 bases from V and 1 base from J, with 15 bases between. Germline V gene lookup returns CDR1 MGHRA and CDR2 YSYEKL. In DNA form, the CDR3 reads TGCGCCAGCAGCCAACCTACGGGTTATGGGTCCTACAATGAGCAGTTCTTC. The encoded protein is CASSQPTGYGSYNEQFF.

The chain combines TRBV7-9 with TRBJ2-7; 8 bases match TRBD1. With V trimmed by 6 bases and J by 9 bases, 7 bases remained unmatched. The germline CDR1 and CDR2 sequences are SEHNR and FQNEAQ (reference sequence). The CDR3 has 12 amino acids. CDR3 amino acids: CASSLSGTGQYF. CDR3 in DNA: TGTGCCAGCAGTTTATCCGGGACAGGGCAGTACTTC.

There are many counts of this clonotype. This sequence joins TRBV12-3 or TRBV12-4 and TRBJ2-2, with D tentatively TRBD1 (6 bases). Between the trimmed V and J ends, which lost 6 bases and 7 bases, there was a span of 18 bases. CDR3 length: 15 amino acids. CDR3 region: CASRVRDKAYGELFF. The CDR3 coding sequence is TGTGCCAGCAGGGTCCGGGACAAGGCCTACGGGGAGCTGTTTTTT.

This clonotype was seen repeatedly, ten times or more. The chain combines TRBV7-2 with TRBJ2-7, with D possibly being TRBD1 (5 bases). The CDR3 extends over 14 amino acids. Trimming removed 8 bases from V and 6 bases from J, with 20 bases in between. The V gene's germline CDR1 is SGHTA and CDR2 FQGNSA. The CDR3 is CASSPTGQGTEQYV. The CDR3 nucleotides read TGTGCCAGCTCCCCCACGGGCCAGGGAACCGAGCAGTACGTC.

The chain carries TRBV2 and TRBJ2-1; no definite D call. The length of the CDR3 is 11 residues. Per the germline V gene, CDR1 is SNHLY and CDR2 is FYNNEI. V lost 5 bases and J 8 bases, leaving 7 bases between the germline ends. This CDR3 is CASSPKHEQFF. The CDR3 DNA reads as TGTGCCAGCAGTCCGAAGCATGAGCAGTTCTTC.

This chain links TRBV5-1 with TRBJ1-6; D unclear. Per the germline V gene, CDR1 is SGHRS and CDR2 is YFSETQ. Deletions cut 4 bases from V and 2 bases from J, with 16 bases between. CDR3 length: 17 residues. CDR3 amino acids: CASSAQEASTYNSPLHF. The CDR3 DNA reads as TGCGCCAGCAGCGCGCAAGAGGCTTCGACCTATAATTCACCCCTCCACTTT.

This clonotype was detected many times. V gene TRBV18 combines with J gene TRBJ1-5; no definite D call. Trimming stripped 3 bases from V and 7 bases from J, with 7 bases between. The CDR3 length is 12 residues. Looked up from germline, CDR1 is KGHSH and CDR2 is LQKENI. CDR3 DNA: TGTGCCAGCTCACCGGGAGACCAGCCCCAGCATTTT. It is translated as CASSPGDQPQHF.

Written as DNA, the CDR3 is TGTGCCAGCAGCTTCTACCAACCCCGAGAGGGCTACACCTTC. Encoded protein: CASSFYQPREGYTF. J is TRBJ1-2 and V is TRBV12-3 or TRBV12-4, with D uncertain. The germline V and J ends were trimmed by 6 bases and 8 bases, with 19 bases remaining between them. This CDR3 is 14 amino acids long.

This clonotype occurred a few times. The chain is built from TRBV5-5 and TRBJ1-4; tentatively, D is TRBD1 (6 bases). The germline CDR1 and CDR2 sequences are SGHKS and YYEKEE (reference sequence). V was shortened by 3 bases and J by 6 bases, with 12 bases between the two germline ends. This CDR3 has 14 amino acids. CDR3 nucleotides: TGTGCCAGCAGCTCCTCGGACAGTTATGAAAAACTGTTTTTT. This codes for CASSSSDSYEKLFF. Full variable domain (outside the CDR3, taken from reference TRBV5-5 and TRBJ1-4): DAGVTQSPTHLIKTRGQQVTLRCSPISGHKSVSWYQQVLGQGPQFIFQYYEKEERGRGNFPDRFSARQFPNYSSELNVNALLLGDSALYLCASSSSDSYEKLFFGSGTQLSVL.

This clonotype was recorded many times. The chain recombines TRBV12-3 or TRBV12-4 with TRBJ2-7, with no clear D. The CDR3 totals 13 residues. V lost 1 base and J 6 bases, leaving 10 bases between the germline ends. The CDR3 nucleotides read TGTGCCAGCAGTTTAGGGGATTTAGGCGAGCAGTACTTC. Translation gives CASSLGDLGEQYF.

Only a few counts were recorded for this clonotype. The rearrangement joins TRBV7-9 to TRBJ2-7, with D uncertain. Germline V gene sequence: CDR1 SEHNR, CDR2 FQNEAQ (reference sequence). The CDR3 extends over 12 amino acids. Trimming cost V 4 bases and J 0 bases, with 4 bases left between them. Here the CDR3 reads CASSSSSYEQYV. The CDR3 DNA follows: TGTGCCAGCAGCTCGAGCTCCTACGAGCAGTACGTC.

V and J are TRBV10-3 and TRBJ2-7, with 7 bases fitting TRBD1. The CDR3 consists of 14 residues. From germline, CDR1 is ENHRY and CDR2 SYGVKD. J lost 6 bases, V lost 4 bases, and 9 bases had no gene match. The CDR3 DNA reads TGTGCCATCAGTGCAGGACAGGAGTTTGGCGAGCAGTACTTC. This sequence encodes CAISAGQEFGEQYF.

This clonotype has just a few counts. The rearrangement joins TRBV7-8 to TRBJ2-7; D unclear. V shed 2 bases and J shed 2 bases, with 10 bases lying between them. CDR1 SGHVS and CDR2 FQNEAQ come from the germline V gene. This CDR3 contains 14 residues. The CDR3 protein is CASSLSDATYEQYV. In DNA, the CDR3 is TGTGCCAGCAGCTTAAGTGACGCCACCTACGAGCAGTACGTC.

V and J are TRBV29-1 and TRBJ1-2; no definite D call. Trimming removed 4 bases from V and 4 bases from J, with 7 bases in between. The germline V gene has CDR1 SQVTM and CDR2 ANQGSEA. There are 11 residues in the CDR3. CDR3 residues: CSVAVFYGYTF. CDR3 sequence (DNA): TGCAGCGTTGCAGTGTTCTATGGCTACACCTTC.

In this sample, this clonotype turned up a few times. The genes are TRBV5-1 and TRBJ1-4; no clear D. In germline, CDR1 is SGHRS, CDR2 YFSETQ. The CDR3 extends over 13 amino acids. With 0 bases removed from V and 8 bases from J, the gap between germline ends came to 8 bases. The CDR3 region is CASSLGLGEKLFF. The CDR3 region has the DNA TGCGCCAGCAGCTTGGGTCTCGGAGAAAAACTGTTTTTT.

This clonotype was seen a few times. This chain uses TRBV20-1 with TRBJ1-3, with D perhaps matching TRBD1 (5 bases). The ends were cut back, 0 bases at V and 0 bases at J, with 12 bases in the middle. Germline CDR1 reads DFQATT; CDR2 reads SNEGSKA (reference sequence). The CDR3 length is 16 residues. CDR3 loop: CSARDGDWDSGNTIYF. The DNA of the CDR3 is TGCAGTGCTAGAGATGGGGACTGGGACTCTGGAAACACCATATATTTT.

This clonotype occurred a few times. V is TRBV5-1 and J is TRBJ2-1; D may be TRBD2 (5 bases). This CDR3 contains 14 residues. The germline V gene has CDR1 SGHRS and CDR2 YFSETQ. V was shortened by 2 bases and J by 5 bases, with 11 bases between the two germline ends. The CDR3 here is CASSFVAGNNEQFF. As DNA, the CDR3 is TGCGCCAGCAGCTTTGTGGCGGGTAACAATGAGCAGTTCTTC.

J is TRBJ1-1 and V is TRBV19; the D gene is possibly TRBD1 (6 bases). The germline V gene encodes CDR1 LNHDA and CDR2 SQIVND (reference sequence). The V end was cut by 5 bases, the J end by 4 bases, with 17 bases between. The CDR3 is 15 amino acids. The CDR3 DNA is TGTGCCAGTAGTCCCCGGGGGGGGCCTGGCACTGAAGCTTTCTTT. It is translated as CASSPRGGPGTEAFF.

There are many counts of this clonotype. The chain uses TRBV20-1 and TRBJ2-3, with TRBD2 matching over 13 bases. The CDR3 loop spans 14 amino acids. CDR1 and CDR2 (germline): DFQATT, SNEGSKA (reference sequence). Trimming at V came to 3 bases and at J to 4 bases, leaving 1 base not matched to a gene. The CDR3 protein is CSASTSGGADTQYF. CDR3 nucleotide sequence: TGCAGTGCTAGCACTAGCGGGGGGGCAGATACGCAGTATTTT.